The next 11 T cell receptor beta chains were all read from a single sample in a study of blood T cell repertoires in COVID-19. Libraries were prepared by immunoSEQ multiplex PCR; TCRdb keeps only in-frame clonotypes and omits some of them. The table includes around 200,000 clones, roughly 83% detected once. Sequencing was performed on PBMCs or T cells enriched from blood (not recorded which). The receptors shown here come from a woman aged 25 to 39 who had recovered from COVID-19.

The chain employs TRBV6-5 and TRBJ2-7; perhaps TRBD2 as D (5 bases). The CDR3 runs to 16 residues. The germline V and J ends were trimmed by 0 bases and 3 bases, with 15 bases remaining between them. Germline loops: CDR1 MNHEY, CDR2 SVGAGI. CDR3 DNA sequence: TGTGCCAGCAGTTACTCGTATCTCGACTACCACTACGAGCAGTACTTC. This gives the protein CASSYSYLDYHYEQYF.

The chain joins TRBV5-8 to TRBJ2-7; TRBD1 matches 7 bases. Germline trimming cut 0 bases from V and 1 base from J; bases unmatched to any gene: 1. This CDR3 is 14 amino acids long. Germline lookup yields CDR1 SGHTS and CDR2 YDEGEE. CDR3 loop: CASSLGRGSYEQYF. As DNA, the CDR3 is TGTGCCAGCAGCTTGGGCAGGGGGTCCTACGAGCAGTACTTC.

The chain has TRBV9 and TRBJ1-5, with 10 nucleotides matching TRBD1. Trimming took 7 bases from V and 7 from J; bases not matched to a gene: 11. Germline lookup yields CDR1 SGDLS and CDR2 YYNGEE. CDR3 length: 15 residues. The CDR3 coding sequence is TGTGCCAGCTTGCCCCGGGACAGGGGAAGGCAGCCCCAGCATTTT. It codes for CASLPRDRGRQPQHF.

This sequence joins TRBV9 and TRBJ2-5; maybe TRBD1 (6 bases). CDR1 is SGDLS, CDR2 YYNGEE, per germline. The V end was cut by 0 bases, the J end by 4 bases, with 13 bases between. The CDR3 length is 15 residues. This chain's CDR3 is CASSVVSGTIETQYF. CDR3 DNA sequence: TGTGCCAGCAGCGTAGTGTCCGGGACAATAGAGACCCAGTACTTC.

The chain joins TRBV6-1 to TRBJ1-5; D is ambiguous. This CDR3 comprises 16 residues. V gave up 1 base and J gave up 0 bases, with 10 bases separating them. The germline V gene encodes CDR1 MNHNS and CDR2 SASEGT. CDR3 region: CASSEGVAVSNQPQHF. CDR3 coding DNA: TGTGCCAGCAGTGAAGGGGTGGCGGTTAGCAATCAGCCCCAGCATTTT.

The chain couples TRBV24-1 to TRBJ1-2, with 8 bases identical to TRBD1. The length of the CDR3 is 12 residues. With 9 bases clipped from V and 8 bases from J, the junction kept 7 bases outside the gene matches. Germline V lookup: CDR1 KGHDR, CDR2 SFDVKD. For the CDR3, the DNA is TGTGCCACCCAGGGGACAGGCCGAGGCTACACCTTC. It yields the protein CATQGTGRGYTF.

This chain connects TRBV6-5 to TRBJ2-5, with TRBD2 matching 7 bases. V gave up 2 bases and J gave up 0 bases; unmatched junction bases: 6. Germline lookup yields CDR1 MNHEY and CDR2 SVGAGI. This CDR3 has 16 residues. In nucleotides, the CDR3 is TGTGCCAGCAGTTACCGGACTAGGAACTACCAAGAGACCCAGTACTTC. As protein: CASSYRTRNYQETQYF.

This chain uses TRBV28 with TRBJ1-2; 7 bases agree with TRBD1. This CDR3 is built from 16 residues. The J segment lost 8 bases and the V segment lost 5 bases, leaving 17 bases of the junction unmatched. CDR1 is MDHEN, CDR2 SYDVKM, per germline. The CDR3 here is CASSPTGTVRYGGYTF. CDR3 sequence (DNA): TGTGCCAGCAGTCCCACCGGGACAGTTAGATATGGGGGCTACACCTTC.

The chain recombines TRBV7-3 with TRBJ1-1, with no clear D. Germline V gene lookup returns CDR1 SGHTA and CDR2 FQGTGA. This CDR3 spans 13 amino acids. The V end was cut by 5 bases, the J end by 6 bases, with 13 bases between. The CDR3: CASSRIESAEAFF. The CDR3 nucleotides are TGTGCCAGCAGCCGAATTGAGTCGGCTGAAGCTTTCTTT.

The gene calls are TRBV28 and TRBJ1-2, with 9 positions matching TRBD1. Germline V gene sequence: CDR1 MDHEN, CDR2 SYDVKM. CDR3 length: 12 amino acids. V lost 5 bases, J lost 8 bases, and 3 bases stayed unmatched. This CDR3 reads CASSGTGPGYTF. Here the CDR3 DNA reads TGTGCCAGCAGTGGGACAGGGCCCGGCTACACCTTC.

J is TRBJ2-2 and V is TRBV9; 8 bases line up with TRBD2. V shed 0 bases, J shed 0 bases, and the junction held 4 bases outside the gene matches. This CDR3 spans 17 amino acids. CDR1 SGDLS and CDR2 YYNGEE come from the germline V gene. CDR3 loop: CASSVGLAHANTGELFF. CDR3 coding DNA: TGTGCCAGCAGCGTAGGACTAGCGCATGCGAACACCGGGGAGCTGTTTTTT.